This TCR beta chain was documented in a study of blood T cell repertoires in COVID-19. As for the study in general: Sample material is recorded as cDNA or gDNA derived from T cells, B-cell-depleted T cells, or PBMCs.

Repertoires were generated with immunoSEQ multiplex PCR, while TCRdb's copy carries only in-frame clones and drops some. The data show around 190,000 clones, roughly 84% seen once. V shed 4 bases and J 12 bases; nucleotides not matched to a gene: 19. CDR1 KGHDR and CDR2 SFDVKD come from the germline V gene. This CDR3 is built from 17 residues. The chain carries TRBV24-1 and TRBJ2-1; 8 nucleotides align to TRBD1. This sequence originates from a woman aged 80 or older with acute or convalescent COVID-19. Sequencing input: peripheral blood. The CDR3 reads CATSESPGGATVSGQFF. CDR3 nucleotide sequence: TGTGCCACCAGTGAGTCACCAGGGGGCGCGACCGTATCCGGGCAGTTCTTC.